The next 14 T cell receptor beta chains were all read from a single sample in a study of technical replicates of blood from a handful of donors. Generated by immunoSEQ multiplex PCR, the TCRdb table keeps only in-frame clones and is missing some. The sample shows roughly 80,000 clones, 89% of them seen only once. The sequenced material came from T cells isolated from PBMCs. These receptors came from a human donor in good health.

The chain joins TRBV4-3 to TRBJ2-7; perhaps TRBD2 as D (5 bases). V was cut by 0 bases and J by 1 base, with 13 bases left in between. Germline CDR1 and CDR2: LGHNA and YSLEER. The CDR3 has 16 amino acids. The CDR3 region is CASSQDLWPGSYEQYF. The DNA of the CDR3 is TGCGCCAGCAGCCAAGATCTCTGGCCGGGATCCTACGAGCAGTACTTC.

The chain links TRBV6-4 to TRBJ1-1; 9 bases are shared with TRBD1. Trimming at V came to 8 bases and at J to 7 bases, leaving 11 bases not matched to a gene. This CDR3 has 14 residues. Germline V gene lookup returns CDR1 MRHNA and CDR2 SNTAGT. The CDR3 DNA follows: TGTGCCAGCTGTTCCGGGACAGGGACTGATGAAGCTTTCTTT. It is translated as CASCSGTGTDEAFF.

V is TRBV19 and J is TRBJ2-7; 7 bases match TRBD1. The V and J ends lost 5 bases and 2 bases, in that order; junction bases with no gene match: 3. The length of the CDR3 is 13 residues. Germline CDR1 is LNHDA and CDR2 is SQIVND (reference sequence). The CDR3 DNA reads TGTGCCAGTAGTGTGGACAGGACCTACGAGCAGTACTTC. Translating gives CASSVDRTYEQYF.

This clone appeared a few times. At one end, the junction sequence differs from germline, possibly due to a read error. The chain uses TRBV2 and TRBJ1-2; 9 positions match TRBD1. The CDR3 contains 14 residues. Looked up from germline, CDR1 is SNHLY and CDR2 is FYNNEI. The CDR3 protein is CASREGGTGPGYTF. CDR3 nucleotides: TGTGCCAGCAGGGAAGGGGGGACAGGGCCCGGCTACACCTTC.

This chain connects TRBV19 to TRBJ1-5, with 7 bases that match TRBD1. This CDR3 comprises 14 residues. With 10 bases clipped from V and 1 base from J, the junction kept 7 bases outside the gene matches. Germline CDR1 reads LNHDA; CDR2 reads SQIVND (reference sequence). Here the CDR3 DNA reads TGTGCCACCCAAGGGGGCTACAGCAATCAGCCCCAGCATTTT. Translation gives CATQGGYSNQPQHF.

The genes are TRBV10-3 and TRBJ1-5; 7 bases agree with TRBD1. Germline CDR1 ENHRY, CDR2 SYGVKD. The V gene end was trimmed by 8 bases and the J gene end by 4 bases; junction bases not matched to a gene: 5. CDR3 length: 13 amino acids. The CDR3 DNA is TGTGCCATCGGTGGACAGGCGAATCAGCCCCAGCATTTT. Protein product: CAIGGQANQPQHF.

This clone was seen only once. The rearrangement links TRBV18 to TRBJ2-2, with TRBD2 matching over 8 bases. Per germline, CDR1 KGHSH and CDR2 LQKENI. The CDR3 totals 14 residues. The J segment lost 6 bases and the V segment lost 9 bases, leaving 9 bases of the junction unmatched. CDR3: CASRAGGDPGELFF. CDR3 nucleotides: TGTGCCAGTCGAGCCGGGGGGGACCCCGGGGAGCTGTTTTTT.

The V and J genes are TRBV6-5 and TRBJ2-7; perhaps TRBD2 as D (6 bases). CDR3 length: 12 amino acids. Looked up from germline, CDR1 is MNHEY and CDR2 is SVGAGI. V was clipped by 5 bases and J by 4 bases, with 9 bases between them. The CDR3 protein is CASSQSGYEQYF. In DNA form, the CDR3 reads TGTGCCAGCAGTCAAAGCGGGTACGAGCAGTACTTC.

In regard to this clone: A junction boundary mismatches the germline segment, possibly from a read error. The chain has TRBV11-3 and TRBJ2-5; 10 bases match TRBD2. Germline V gene data show CDR1 as SGHNT and CDR2 as YENEEA. There are 16 residues in the CDR3. The DNA for the CDR3 is TGTGCTAGCAGCTTAGGCCTAGCGGGAGATCAAGAGACCCAGTACTTC. Translating gives CASSLGLAGDQETQYF.

This rearrangement joins TRBV4-1 to TRBJ2-4; 8 nucleotides line up with TRBD2. From germline, CDR1 is MGHRA and CDR2 YSYEKL. This CDR3 is 19 amino acids long. The J segment lost 3 bases and the V segment lost 0 bases, leaving 13 bases of the junction unmatched. This CDR3 reads CASSQDEREYVRDKNIQYF. DNA for the CDR3: TGCGCCAGCAGCCAAGATGAGCGGGAGTATGTTAGAGACAAAAACATTCAGTACTTC.

The V and J genes are TRBV5-6 and TRBJ1-2; TRBD1 matches at 7 bases. V gave up 4 bases and J gave up 6 bases; unmatched junction bases: 12. Germline V lookup: CDR1 SGHDT, CDR2 YYEEEE. The CDR3 is 15 residues long. For the CDR3, the DNA is TGTGCCAGCAGCCTGGGGACAGACGCCTTGAATGGCTACACCTTC. Amino acids: CASSLGTDALNGYTF.

DNA for the CDR3: TGTGCCAGCAGCTCCTGGGGGGCTAGCGGAATAAATGAGCAGTTCTTC. Protein: CASSSWGASGINEQFF. The chain carries TRBV11-3 and TRBJ2-1; D may be TRBD2 (7 bases). The length of the CDR3 is 16 residues. V lost 4 bases and J lost 7, with 20 bases in between. In germline, CDR1 is SGHNT, CDR2 YENEEA.

This rearrangement joins TRBV30 to TRBJ1-2, with D unclear. The CDR3 has 15 residues. V lost 0 bases to trimming and J lost 5 bases, with 16 bases between them. Germline V lookup: CDR1 GTSNPN, CDR2 SVGIG (reference sequence). The CDR3 bases are TGTGCCTGGAGTGTACTAGGAGGGTCAAATTATGGCTACACCTTC. Translated, it gives CAWSVLGGSNYGYTF. Full variable domain (remainder filled in from reference TRBV30 and TRBJ1-2): SQTIHQWPATLVQPVGSPLSLECTVEGTSNPNLYWYRQAAGRGLQLLFYSVGIGQISSEVPQNLSASRPQDRQFILSSKKLLLSDSGFYLCAWSVLGGSNYGYTFGSGTRLTVV.

The chain recombines TRBV27 with TRBJ2-7; 11 positions match TRBD1. V gave up 11 bases and J gave up 3 bases; unmatched junction bases: 6. The CDR3 is 13 amino acids. The germline V gene encodes CDR1 MNHEY and CDR2 SMNVEV (reference sequence). CDR3 protein: CASQGQGGYEQYF. Written as DNA, the CDR3 is TGTGCCTCTCAGGGACAGGGGGGCTACGAGCAGTACTTC.